The source of this T cell receptor beta chain is a study of spatial heterogeneity in lung cancer. Stated time point: blood at routine non-recurrence follow-up after resection. No cells were sorted before sequencing. The whole RNA sequenced was extracted from tumor, nontumor lung or frozen PBMC. A distinct unique molecular identifier was carried by each TCR cDNA molecule. TCRdb passed the 5' RACE reads through MiXCR, listing each CDR3 protein once. This table has about 120,000 distinct CDR3 sequences, 9.5% to 15% appearing once. A few counts support this clonotype. The antigen is not known. Study results and limitations: There were more appearances of ubiquitous expanded tumor TCRs in blood at resection than at follow-up.

The V gene end was trimmed by 1 base and the J gene end by 4 bases; junction bases not matched to a gene: 1. The CDR3 has 15 residues. The chain joins TRBV12-3 or TRBV12-4 to TRBJ1-5; 10 positions agree with TRBD1. This receptor was identified in a male donor with early-stage non-small cell lung cancer. This material consisted of PBMCs, taken at follow-up. CDR3 region: CASSLGTGGNQPQHF. The DNA for the CDR3 is TGTGCCAGCAGTTTAGGGACAGGGGGTAATCAGCCCCAGCATTTT.